The rows below give T cell receptor beta chains drawn from one sample of a study of blood T cell repertoires in COVID-19. Produced via immunoSEQ multiplex PCR; TCRdb's table is partial and in-frame only. Among approximately 500,000 clones listed, approximately 91% were seen once. The source material was peripheral blood. Source of these receptors: a woman between 50 and 59 years old with COVID-19, enrolled during active disease. CDR3s include the opening cysteine and the closing phenylalanine or tryptophan.

CDR3aa: CASSLVSGGARETQYF
v_gene: TRBV5-1

CDR3aa: CASTDRGSNYGYTF
v_gene: TRBV19

CDR3aa: CASSLQGNEQYF
v_gene: TRBV6-2/TRBV6-3

CDR3aa: CASNNRDQPQHF
v_gene: TRBV12-3/TRBV12-4

CDR3aa: CARSRPLISSSTDTQYF
v_gene: TRBV5-3

CDR3aa: CASSYSIGTGSEKLFF
v_gene: TRBV6-5

CDR3aa: CASSDGGHGNTIYF
v_gene: TRBV6-1

CDR3aa: CASSTRTSGDFSYEQYF
v_gene: TRBV5-1

CDR3aa: CATSRDSQETQYF
v_gene: TRBV15

CDR3aa: CASSFTGQNTEAFF
v_gene: TRBV5-1

CDR3aa: CASSLAGTPTYNEQFF
v_gene: TRBV5-1

CDR3aa: CASSVTGLVEQFF
v_gene: TRBV6-2/TRBV6-3

CDR3aa: CASTGQGYEQYF
v_gene: TRBV6-5

CDR3aa: CASSPPYSNQPQHF
v_gene: TRBV4-2

CDR3aa: CASSLDLAGNNEQFF
v_gene: TRBV7-8

CDR3aa: CASSLTGKDGELFF
v_gene: TRBV5-1

CDR3aa: CASSPREGNQPQHF
v_gene: TRBV6-5

CDR3aa: CASSSIGRGNEQYF
v_gene: TRBV7-9

CDR3aa: CASTRRGGNQPQHF
v_gene: TRBV19

CDR3aa: CASSQPYRGSTEAFF
v_gene: TRBV3-1/TRBV3-2

CDR3aa: CASSPWPRVRDTQYF
v_gene: TRBV19

CDR3aa: CASGDISYEQFF
v_gene: TRBV28

CDR3aa: CASSWALNTEAFF
v_gene: TRBV11-2

CDR3aa: CASRQSTGPTAEAFF
v_gene: TRBV2

CDR3aa: CASCFGQPYATNEKLFF
v_gene: TRBV2